Sequencing of this T cell receptor (beta chain) was carried out in a study of beta chain features in type 1 diabetes. Study-level findings and limits: Any HLA effect on TCRB rearrangement was left unresolved by small sub-analyses.

A remark on this clone: Its antigen is not known.

V was shortened by 3 bases and J by 5 bases, with 7 bases between the two germline ends. Germline CDR1 reads LNHDA; CDR2 reads SQIVND (reference sequence). CDR3 length: 13 residues. TCRB transcripts that were expressed got sequenced, as all of the isolated RNA had been reverse transcribed. Clones were sequenced by immunoSEQ multiplex PCR, and TCRdb holds only the in-frame ones, with some missing. The table lists 250,000 to 300,000 clones, about 8.5% of them singletons. Sequencing was carried out using central memory CD4+ T cells from blood. This receptor was taken from a young woman in good health. The gene calls are TRBV19 and TRBJ2-2, with D unresolved. The CDR3 spells CASSILGTGELFF. In DNA, the CDR3 is TGTGCCAGTAGTATTCTCGGGACCGGGGAGCTGTTTTTT.